The 24 T cell receptor beta chains below come from one sample, sequenced in a study of early stage breast cancer tumors. Method: immunoSEQ multiplex PCR; TCRdb's copy keeps in-frame clones and lacks some. The sample includes roughly 30,000 clones, 80% to 90% of them seen just once. Sample: blood. The origin of the receptors is a person in their fifties or sixties with breast cancer.

This clone was seen a handful of times. V is TRBV11-2 and J is TRBJ2-2; no firm D call. CDR1 and CDR2 from the germline V gene are SGHAT and FQNNGV. CDR3 length: 13 residues. The V end lost 5 bases, the J end lost 3 bases, and 7 bases lay between the germline ends. CDR3 protein: CASSPSYTGELFF. Here the CDR3 DNA reads TGTGCCAGCAGCCCAAGCTACACCGGGGAGCTGTTTTTT.

This clone has more than one count but fewer than ten. The V and J genes are TRBV28 and TRBJ1-1; D gene uncertain. The germline V gene has CDR1 MDHEN and CDR2 SYDVKM. Between the trimmed V and J ends, which lost 6 bases and 4 bases, there was a span of 9 bases. There are 12 residues in the CDR3. CDR3 sequence (DNA): TGTGCCAGCAGGGTCGGGAGCACTGAAGCTTTCTTT. Its translation: CASRVGSTEAFF.

This sequence joins TRBV7-9 and TRBJ2-5, with D perhaps matching TRBD1 or TRBD2 (5 bases each). V lost 3 bases to trimming and J lost 2 bases, with 13 bases between them. The length of the CDR3 is 15 residues. Germline V lookup: CDR1 SEHNR, CDR2 FQNEAQ (reference sequence). Here the CDR3 reads CASSLFPEGQETQYF. In DNA, the CDR3 is TGTGCCAGCAGCTTGTTCCCAGAGGGGCAAGAGACCCAGTACTTC.

This clone showed up just once. V and J are TRBV29-1 and TRBJ2-3, with TRBD1 matching 7 bases. The V gene end was trimmed by 4 bases and the J gene end by 3 bases; junction bases not matched to a gene: 10. CDR3 length: 15 residues. Germline CDR1 reads SQVTM; CDR2 reads ANQGSEA. CDR3 in amino acids: CSVAPDRATTDTQYF. The CDR3 DNA reads as TGCAGCGTTGCTCCAGACAGGGCGACAACAGATACGCAGTATTTT.

V usage is TRBV7-3 and J usage is TRBJ2-5; D may be TRBD1 (5 bases). The CDR3 covers 13 residues. Between the trimmed V and J ends, which lost 5 bases and 1 base, there was a span of 8 bases. Germline CDR1 SGHTA, CDR2 FQGTGA. The CDR3 sequence is CASSGAVQETQYF. The CDR3 DNA follows: TGTGCCAGCAGCGGGGCGGTCCAAGAGACCCAGTACTTC.

The chain recombines TRBV30 with TRBJ1-1, with D perhaps matching TRBD1 (5 bases). Trimming took 4 bases from V and 11 from J, leaving 26 bases between them. The germline CDR1 and CDR2 sequences are GTSNPN and SVGIG (reference sequence). The CDR3 spans 15 residues. CDR3 nucleotides: TGTGCCTGGACTAACTTGGGGCAAACACCTCCGGCTGCTTTCTTT. It encodes CAWTNLGQTPPAAFF.

This clone was seen just once. The chain links TRBV28 to TRBJ2-5; possibly TRBD1 or TRBD2 for D (5 bases each). The CDR3 length is 12 residues. Per the germline V gene, CDR1 is MDHEN and CDR2 is SYDVKM. V was pared by 8 bases and J by 1 base, with 8 bases between. In nucleotides, the CDR3 is TGTGCCAGCCGTGGGGGCCAAGAGACCCAGTACTTC. Protein sequence: CASRGGQETQYF.

The V and J genes are TRBV30 and TRBJ1-4; D possibly corresponds to TRBD1 (6 bases). Trimming left V 1 base short and J 1 base short, with 19 bases between. The CDR3 consists of 18 residues. Per germline, CDR1 GTSNPN and CDR2 SVGIG (reference sequence). The CDR3 nucleotides read TGTGCCTGGAGTGGGGCCCGGGGGGCGTTCGGAACTAATGAAAAACTGTTTTTT. It is translated as CAWSGARGAFGTNEKLFF.

The V gene is TRBV30, the J gene TRBJ2-7, with TRBD1 matching 7 bases. Germline V lookup: CDR1 GTSNPN, CDR2 SVGIG (reference sequence). This CDR3 contains 13 residues. Unmatched junction bases numbered 2, after V lost 1 base and J lost 2 bases. The CDR3 coding sequence is TGTGCCTGGAGTGGACAGGGAGCCTACGAGCAGTACTTC. This gives the protein CAWSGQGAYEQYF.

The V and J genes are TRBV7-3 and TRBJ1-6, with D perhaps TRBD1 (5 bases). This CDR3 is built from 13 residues. The germline V gene has CDR1 SGHTA and CDR2 FQGTGA. Trimming removed 3 bases from V and 7 bases from J, with 7 bases in between. CDR3 sequence (DNA): TGTGCCAGCAGCTTGGACACAAATTCACCCCTCCACTTT. Protein: CASSLDTNSPLHF.

The chain is built from TRBV7-9 and TRBJ1-1; the D gene is possibly TRBD1 (6 bases). Germline V CDR1 and CDR2: SEHNR, FQNEAQ (reference sequence). With 9 bases removed from V and 4 bases from J, the gap between germline ends came to 18 bases. This CDR3 spans 14 amino acids. CDR3 sequence reads: CASIKAGEGTEAFF. As DNA, the CDR3 is TGTGCCAGTATCAAGGCAGGGGAAGGCACTGAAGCTTTCTTT.

V usage is TRBV6-6 and J usage is TRBJ2-7; weak D call: TRBD1 (6 bases). With 0 bases removed from V and 6 bases from J, the gap between germline ends came to 12 bases. CDR3 length equals 14 residues. Germline V gene lookup returns CDR1 MNHNY and CDR2 SVGAGI (reference sequence). CDR3 DNA sequence: TGTGCCAGCAGTTACTCGGACAGAGGCCCCGAGCAGTACTTC. This codes for CASSYSDRGPEQYF.

The V call is TRBV5-1, the J call TRBJ2-3; D remains unclear. The CDR3 is made up of 14 amino acids. The ends were cut back, 0 bases at V and 1 base at J, with 6 bases in the middle. Germline CDR1 and CDR2: SGHRS and YFSETQ. The CDR3 bases are TGCGCCAGCAGCTTGGGTGTGCGCACAGATACGCAGTATTTT. Translation: CASSLGVRTDTQYF.

CDR3 in DNA: TGCGCCAGCAGCCGAGACAGCTCCTGGACCATATATTTT. Residues: CASSRDSSWTIYF. This rearrangement joins TRBV4-1 to TRBJ1-3, with D tentatively TRBD1 (5 bases). The germline V gene encodes CDR1 MGHRA and CDR2 YSYEKL. Trimming shortened V by 4 bases and J by 10 bases, and 14 bases separated the two germline ends. This CDR3 comprises 13 residues.

This rearrangement joins TRBV6-1 to TRBJ1-1, with a possible D match to TRBD1 (6 bases). Germline values: CDR1 MNHNS, CDR2 SASEGT. V lost 5 bases, J lost 1 base, and 11 bases lay in between. The CDR3 length is 14 residues. The DNA for the CDR3 is TGTGCCAGCAGTTCCGACAGGTCGAACACTGAAGCTTTCTTT. Residues: CASSSDRSNTEAFF.

A few counts support this clone. The CDR3 bases are TGTGCCACCAGCAGAGACGAAGGGGGCATGAGCTATGGCTACACCTTC. Amino acid sequence: CATSRDEGGMSYGYTF. The chain uses TRBV15 and TRBJ1-2; 7 nucleotides match TRBD1. The V gene's germline CDR1 is LNHNV and CDR2 YYDKDF (reference sequence). This CDR3 contains 16 residues. Germline trimming cut 0 bases from V and 4 bases from J; bases unmatched to any gene: 8.

J is TRBJ1-1 and V is TRBV4-3; D is possibly TRBD1 (6 bases). This CDR3 has 15 residues. The V and J ends lost 0 bases and 4 bases respectively, with 12 bases between them. Germline CDR1 and CDR2: LGHNA and YSLEER. The CDR3 bases are TGCGCCAGCAGCCAAGACTCAGGGGCGGGCACTGAAGCTTTCTTT. Protein: CASSQDSGAGTEAFF.

This sequence joins TRBV10-3 and TRBJ1-1; D ambiguous. Germline CDR1 is ENHRY and CDR2 is SYGVKD. The CDR3 length is 12 residues. The V end was cut by 3 bases, the J end by 4 bases, with 6 bases between. The CDR3 DNA is TGTGCCATCAGTGAACGAGGCACTGAAGCTTTCTTT. This translates into CAISERGTEAFF.

The rearrangement uses TRBV28 and TRBJ2-5; TRBD2 might be the D (5 bases). The CDR3 is 13 amino acids. Germline CDR1 is MDHEN and CDR2 is SYDVKM. V gave up 3 bases and J gave up 3 bases, with 8 bases separating them. CDR3 region: CASSLVREETQYF. The DNA for the CDR3 is TGTGCCAGCAGTTTGGTGAGGGAAGAGACCCAGTACTTC. The full variable domain, with the rest looked up from reference TRBV28 and TRBJ2-5, is DVKVTQSSRYLVKRTGEKVFLECVQDMDHENMFWYRQDPGLGLRLIYFSYDVKMKEKGDIPEGYSVSREKKERFSLILESASTNQTSMYLCASSLVREETQYFGPGTRLLVL.

This rearrangement joins TRBV20-1 to TRBJ1-2; no clear D gene. This CDR3 is 10 amino acids long. Germline V gene lookup returns CDR1 DFQATT and CDR2 SNEGSKA (reference sequence). Trimming stripped 0 bases from V and 7 bases from J, with 3 bases between. The CDR3 loop reads CSAREGGYTF. In DNA, the CDR3 is TGCAGTGCTAGAGAGGGTGGCTACACCTTC.

The J gene is TRBJ2-7, the V gene TRBV30; 15 nucleotides line up with TRBD2. The V gene's germline CDR1 is GTSNPN and CDR2 SVGIG (reference sequence). The CDR3 spans 15 residues. Trimming cost V 0 bases and J 5 bases; bases outside gene matches: 2. The CDR3 region is CAWSVGTSGRNEQYF. The CDR3 nucleotides are TGTGCCTGGAGTGTGGGGACTAGCGGGAGGAACGAGCAGTACTTC.

V is TRBV6-1 and J is TRBJ2-7; TRBD2 might be the D (5 bases). Trimming shortened V by 2 bases and J by 4 bases, and 9 bases separated the two germline ends. From germline, CDR1 is MNHNS and CDR2 SASEGT. CDR3 size: 13 residues. The CDR3: CASSEYWEYEQYF. Written as DNA, the CDR3 is TGTGCCAGCAGTGAATACTGGGAGTACGAGCAGTACTTC.

The V gene is TRBV20-1, the J gene TRBJ1-1; D gene unclear. The V gene's germline CDR1 is DFQATT and CDR2 SNEGSKA (reference sequence). The V gene lost 3 bases and the J gene lost 5 bases, with 7 bases spanning the gap. The CDR3 length is 11 residues. The CDR3 loop reads CSARLGTEAFF. The CDR3, as DNA: TGCAGTGCTAGGTTGGGAACTGAAGCTTTCTTT.

The sample holds a few counts of this clone. The genes are TRBV14 and TRBJ2-1; TRBD2 matches 13 bases. The V gene's germline CDR1 is SGHDN and CDR2 FVKESK. The CDR3 runs 17 residues. V gave up 0 bases and J gave up 6 bases; unmatched junction bases: 5. CDR3 in amino acids: CASSQEGRTSGSNEQFF. DNA of the CDR3: TGTGCCAGCAGCCAAGAAGGAAGGACTAGCGGGAGCAATGAGCAGTTCTTC.